Shown below are 16 T cell receptor beta chains from a single sample sequenced in a study of blood T cell repertoires in COVID-19. Profiled with immunoSEQ multiplex PCR; TCRdb holds only in-frame clones, not every one. The table has tens of thousands of clones, around four fifths seen once. Input material: peripheral blood. The receptor source for this set is a man aged 55 to 69 with acute or convalescent COVID-19.

The CDR3 spells CASSENRGNEQFF. The CDR3 coding sequence is TGTGCCAGCAGTGAAAACCGAGGGAACGAGCAGTTCTTC. The rearrangement uses TRBV2 and TRBJ2-1, with D tentatively TRBD2 (5 bases). The V and J ends lost 2 bases and 10 bases respectively, with 12 bases between them. Looked up from germline, CDR1 is SNHLY and CDR2 is FYNNEI. This CDR3 has 13 residues. The variable domain in full, with the rest retrieved from reference TRBV2 and TRBJ2-1, is EPEVTQTPSHQVTQMGQEVILRCVPISNHLYFYWYRQILGQKVEFLVSFYNNEISEKSEIFDDQFSVERPDGSNFTLKIRSTKLEDSAMYFCASSENRGNEQFFGPGTRLTVL.

CDR3 in DNA: TGTGCCAGCATCACCCCCCCCCGGGGGGCCCACACCGGGGAGCTGTTTTTT. Its protein product is CASITPPRGAHTGELFF. This sequence joins TRBV7-2 and TRBJ2-2, with a tentative D call TRBD2 (7 bases). Germline-derived CDR1 and CDR2 are SGHTA and FQGNSA. The CDR3 runs 17 residues. V was clipped by 7 bases and J by 3 bases, with 21 bases between them.

The chain carries TRBV3-1 (or the pseudogene TRBV3-2) and TRBJ2-3; 9 positions match TRBD1. J gave up 2 bases and V 4 bases, and 10 bases lay outside the gene matches. CDR1 is LGHDT and CDR2 is YNNKEL in the germline V gene (reference sequence). The CDR3 is made up of 17 amino acids. The CDR3 spells CASSPILGQGNTDTQYF. CDR3 DNA sequence: TGTGCCAGCAGCCCGATTCTTGGACAGGGGAACACAGATACGCAGTATTTT.

CDR3 bases: TGTGCCAGCAGCTTCGAGACTAGCGGGACCGGGGAGCTGTTTTTT. Translated: CASSFETSGTGELFF. V gene TRBV11-2 combines with J gene TRBJ2-2, with 10 bases matching TRBD2. CDR3 length equals 15 residues. Trimming at V came to 3 bases and at J to 5 bases, leaving 3 bases not matched to a gene. Germline V gene lookup returns CDR1 SGHAT and CDR2 FQNNGV.

This clone was counted a few times. This chain links TRBV4-1 with TRBJ2-3, with 13 bases fitting TRBD2. The CDR3 runs 18 residues. The V gene's germline CDR1 is MGHRA and CDR2 YSYEKL. J lost 2 bases, V lost 0 bases, and 5 bases had no gene match. The CDR3 DNA follows: TGCGCCAGCAGCCAAGAGGGAGGGACTAGCGGGATCACAGATACGCAGTATTTT. It specifies CASSQEGGTSGITDTQYF.

The chain links TRBV5-1 to TRBJ2-3; D gene uncertain. Trimming stripped 0 bases from V and 7 bases from J, with 6 bases between. The CDR3 sequence is 12 residues long. The germline V gene has CDR1 SGHRS and CDR2 YFSETQ. The CDR3 protein is CASSLAENTQYF. The DNA for the CDR3 is TGCGCCAGCAGCTTGGCTGAGAATACGCAGTATTTT.

The CDR3 nucleotides read TGTGCCAGCAGCTTAGAGGGGACTAGCAGCTACGAGCAGTACTTC. It specifies CASSLEGTSSYEQYF. The chain is built from TRBV7-2 and TRBJ2-7, with TRBD2 matching over 9 bases. This CDR3 region has 15 residues. V gave up 1 base and J gave up 3 bases; unmatched junction bases: 4. CDR1 is SGHTA, CDR2 FQGNSA, per germline.

Ten or more counts support this clone. The chain links TRBV18 to TRBJ2-7, with 7 bases lining up with TRBD1. Trimming cost V 2 bases and J 7 bases; bases outside gene matches: 20. The CDR3 extends over 18 amino acids. Germline CDR1 is KGHSH and CDR2 is LQKENI. CDR3 sequence (DNA): TGTGCCAGCTCACCAAACGGGCGGACAGGCCCACTACTAGGGGAGCAGTACTTC. Encoded protein: CASSPNGRTGPLLGEQYF. The whole variable domain, filled in from reference TRBV18 and TRBJ2-7, reads NAGVMQNPRHLVRRRGQEARLRCSPMKGHSHVYWYRQLPEEGLKFMVYLQKENIIDESGMPKERFSAEFPKEGPSILRIQQVVRGDSAAYFCASSPNGRTGPLLGEQYFGPGTRLTVT.

The CDR3 spells CASSLNFRTGRGETQYF. CDR3 DNA sequence: TGTGCCAGCAGCTTGAATTTCCGTACAGGGAGGGGAGAGACCCAGTACTTC. This sequence joins TRBV5-5 and TRBJ2-5; possible D gene TRBD2, 7 bases. The V end was cut by 1 base, the J end by 4 bases, with 20 bases between. There are 17 residues in the CDR3. CDR1 SGHKS and CDR2 YYEKEE come from the germline V gene (reference sequence).

This rearrangement joins TRBV4-1 to TRBJ1-4, with D unresolved. V gave up 1 base and J gave up 7 bases, with 10 bases separating them. This CDR3 spans 14 amino acids. Per the germline V gene, CDR1 is MGHRA and CDR2 is YSYEKL. The CDR3, as DNA: TGCGCCAGCAGCCAAGGGGCATTCCGTGAAAAACTGTTTTTT. Amino acid sequence: CASSQGAFREKLFF.

The CDR3 bases are TGTGCCAGCTCACCACGGCTAGCGGGAGGAGCCGGGGAGCTGTTTTTT. Protein product: CASSPRLAGGAGELFF. The chain employs TRBV18 and TRBJ2-2, with 11 nucleotides matching TRBD2. Germline V gives CDR1 KGHSH, CDR2 LQKENI. The V gene end was trimmed by 1 base and the J gene end by 6 bases; junction bases not matched to a gene: 4. This CDR3 comprises 16 residues.

The chain has TRBV7-3 and TRBJ2-1, with D possibly TRBD1 on 5 matching bases. Trimming removed 2 bases from V and 4 bases from J, with 12 bases in between. The CDR3 loop spans 15 amino acids. CDR1 and CDR2 from the germline V gene are SGHTA and FQGTGA. The CDR3 is CASSLSVGAYNEQFF. CDR3 DNA: TGTGCCAGCAGCTTATCCGTAGGGGCTTACAATGAGCAGTTCTTC. Full variable domain (missing parts from reference TRBV7-3 and TRBJ2-1): GAGVSQTPSNKVTEKGKYVELRCDPISGHTALYWYRQSLGQGPEFLIYFQGTGAADDSGLPNDRFFAVRPEGSVSTLKIQRTERGDSAVYLCASSLSVGAYNEQFFGPGTRLTVL.

The J gene is TRBJ2-5, the V gene TRBV3-1 (or the pseudogene TRBV3-2); 10 positions match TRBD2. There are 15 residues in the CDR3. CDR1 is LGHDT and CDR2 is YNNKEL in the germline V gene (reference sequence). V dropped 5 bases and J dropped 2; count of bases not matched to a gene: 5. CDR3 DNA: TGTGCCAGCAGCTCTCTAGCGGGAGCTCAAGAGACCCAGTACTTC. Its protein product is CASSSLAGAQETQYF.

The chain couples TRBV7-4 to TRBJ2-1, with 10 bases fitting TRBD2. Germline CDR1 reads SGHVT; CDR2 reads SQSDAQ. V was clipped by 5 bases and J by 2 bases; unmatched bases: 12. CDR3 length: 18 amino acids. The CDR3 bases are TGTGCCAGCAGCGCCCCCTTCCATACTAGCGGGGCCTACAATGAGCAGTTCTTC. The encoded protein is CASSAPFHTSGAYNEQFF.

The sample holds one count of this clone. This chain uses TRBV6-5 with TRBJ2-1, with TRBD2 matching over 12 bases. The length of the CDR3 is 15 residues. Trimming at V came to 2 bases and at J to 9 bases, leaving 5 bases not matched to a gene. Germline-derived CDR1 and CDR2 are MNHEY and SVGAGI. CDR3 sequence: CASSYEASGRGEQFF. The CDR3 coding sequence is TGTGCCAGCAGTTACGAGGCTAGCGGGAGGGGTGAGCAGTTCTTC.

This chain uses TRBV6-5 with TRBJ1-1, with D possibly matching TRBD1 (6 bases). Trimming stripped 2 bases from V and 0 bases from J, with 13 bases between. The germline CDR1 and CDR2 sequences are MNHEY and SVGAGI. The CDR3 extends over 16 amino acids. CDR3 in DNA: TGTGCCAGCAGTTACGATCAACGGGACATGAACACTGAAGCTTTCTTT. Its translation is CASSYDQRDMNTEAFF.